This entry concerns a single T cell receptor (beta chain). It has no known antigen specificity. With the read ending 3 residues before the CDR3 end, the germline J gene is used to fill in that end. This entry is derived from a study of T cells in women clearing cervical HPV infection (dated by TCRdb to 2016 to 2019). Regarding the complete study: The cases were some 27 women with histologically confirmed HPV16-related CIN3 or worse, and 2 of these cases were invasive cancers. Controls were some 26 women whose single incident HPV16 infection cleared within 12 months without precancer or cancer developing. Case blood was taken at the visit when the lesion was first identified, whereas control blood was taken when infection was no longer detected. Among cases, blood sampling occurred a median of about 150 days after lesion detection, with an interquartile range of about 80 to 230 days. HLA typing was available for only a few women, so HLA type could not be excluded as a confounder. The exploratory proof-of-principle case-control study was nested within the Guanacaste HPV Natural History Study in Costa Rica and compared TCR repertoires across cervical HPV16 outcomes. Cases and controls were matched on age within five years and on year of sample collection. Median age was roughly 35 years in cases versus around 40 in controls, and baseline characteristics did not differ significantly. In the parent cohort, some 10,000 women aged 18 or older were enrolled in Guanacaste, Costa Rica, during about 1992 to 1994 and were followed for six to seven years. As quality controls, five blinded duplicates were added to each group, bringing the total to approximately 60 samples made up of around 50 participants and 10 or so replicates.

Every participant had a single incident cervical HPV16 infection, and women with prevalent HPV16 infections were excluded. Cervical HPV DNA was detected by MY09/MY11 PCR and genotyped by dot-blot hybridization. Fifteen mL of heparinized blood was centrifuged, after which the buffy coat was aliquoted, frozen at -30 degrees C, and then stored at -80 degrees C. QIAGEN kits were used to extract genomic DNA from buffy coat specimens. CDR1 and CDR2 were assigned from the germline V gene (reference sequence) as LGHDT and YNNKEL. The CDR3 starts with the cysteine, ends with the phenylalanine, and has 18 residues. The 45 bases shown cover part of the CDR3, and their frame starts at base 1. The germline V end is reduced by 0 bases and the J end by 5 bases; junction bases left unmatched: 6. Using the immunoSEQ assay, multiplex PCR amplified TCR beta CDR3 regions from an average of roughly 1,100 ng of genomic DNA per sample. Primer bias was corrected in the assay by using a complete synthetic TCR repertoire to establish an amplification baseline. The amplicons were sequenced using the Illumina platform. The original methods were these. Sequences were error-corrected by clustering with frequency ratios and a modified nearest-neighbor algorithm, then analyzed in the immunoSEQ Analyzer with IMGT gene definitions. At each rarefaction depth, TCR richness and evenness were averaged over 20 rarefaction repeats, and samples with fewer sequences than the depth were excluded. Wilcoxon rank sum tests with FDR correction were used to compare V, D and J gene relative abundances between the groups. In the blinded duplicates, the intraclass correlation was approximately 96% for TCR richness and averaged about 76% across approximately 60 gene segments. What TCRdb holds here is the immuneACCESS table cut down to in-frame rearrangements. Part of the clones is not present; checked against another copy, under half of the missing clones reflect an unresolved V gene, and the others are unexplained. V and J calls and clone size are given by that table; D and trimming were obtained from the DNA. In this sample's table one finds roughly 15,000 clones. The ten largest clones take up around a tenth of the sample.

Overall results and qualifications from the work: Lower TRBV6-7 relative abundance was observed in cases than in controls (roughly 0.11% versus 0.16%; Bonferroni P = 0.0008). Because of the cross-sectional design, the study could not determine whether the associations came before infection or resulted from infection, and neither effector/memory subsets nor HPV-specific T cells were isolated. Across sequencing depths, CIN3+ cases showed significantly higher TCR repertoire richness than controls, but evenness did not differ between the groups. Because the number of T cells per sample was unknown, the richness differences could reflect varying T-cell content rather than repertoire biology. By combining richness with V gene abundances, random forest classifiers separated cases from controls with an estimated AUC of 0.83.

Sequencing used blood buffy coat. The receptor comes from a woman aged 18 to 75 with a cervical HPV16 infection that either progressed to CIN3+ or cleared (not recorded which). The rearranged chain carries TRBV3-1 (or the pseudogene TRBV3-2) and TRBJ2-5, with 16 bases aligning to TRBD2. The sequenced CDR3 bases are TGTGCCAGCAGCCAAGAAGGGACTAGCGGGGGGGTCTGGGAGACC. Its coded protein is CASSQEGTSGGVWET. The entire CDR3 sequence reads CASSQEGTSGGVWETQYF.